The present entry profiles one T cell receptor beta chain with its context. The target antigen is unknown. The data are from a study of response to subunit inactivated influenza vaccine. Points from the study as a whole: Authors suggested each seasonal influenza vaccination recruits few new T cells.

A single record per CDR3 protein comes from TCRdb applying MiXCR to the RT-PCR reads. The sample lists hundreds of thousands of distinct CDR3 sequences; around 20% were seen once. The germline CDR1 and CDR2 sequences are DFQATT and SNEGSKA (reference sequence). The V and J ends lost 3 bases and 6 bases respectively, with 11 bases between them. The CDR3 sequence is 12 residues long. This receptor was taken from a man aged 45-65 years who received an inactivated influenza vaccine. Sequencing was performed on PBMCs from blood, taken around 5 days after vaccination. This sequence joins TRBV20-1 and TRBJ1-1; unclear D gene. The CDR3 loop reads CSASLVRAEAFF. CDR3 nucleotide sequence: TGCAGTGCTAGCCTGGTGAGGGCTGAAGCTTTCTTT.